Listed below are T cell receptor beta chains from one sample, sequenced in a study of cytomegalovirus exposure and HLA in healthy donors. Sequenced by immunoSEQ multiplex PCR; TCRdb stores in-frame clones only, minus some. The sample contains 90,000 to 150,000 clones, about three fifths of which appear only once. The sequenced sample consisted of PBMCs. Source of these receptors: a man in his forties in good health and CMV-seropositive. Both conserved end residues are part of each CDR3. Each record gives: V gene, J gene, CDR3 protein.

TRBV6-6,TRBJ1-1,CASSGQENTEAFF
TRBV23-1,TRBJ2-1,CASSQWPRGPQPDEQFF
TRBV9,TRBJ2-5,CASSAQGTAMYQETQYF
TRBV2,TRBJ1-1,CATRSSLGGNTEAFF
TRBV19,TRBJ1-1,CASSKRQLNEAFF
TRBV2,TRBJ1-4,CASSGQGAGEKLFF
TRBV2,TRBJ2-7,CASKGQGSTHEQYF
TRBV27,TRBJ1-2,CASRSGGALYGYTF
TRBV5-3,TRBJ2-2,CARSRPGTGLSGELFF
TRBV19,TRBJ1-1,CASSVDSFMNTEAFF
TRBV10-3,TRBJ2-7,CAISEGAYEQYF
TRBV4-1,TRBJ2-7,CASSQDVLAGGFLSEQYF
TRBV28,TRBJ2-1,CASSLITGGRSDEQFF
TRBV7-2,TRBJ1-2,CASSLVDRGGYTF
TRBV7-9,TRBJ2-7,CASSSAETGGYEQYF
TRBV6-5,TRBJ2-3,CASSYWLAGPTDTQYF
TRBV5-4,TRBJ1-1,CASSFTYRDATEAFF
TRBV5-1,TRBJ1-2,CASSQGQSYGYTF
TRBV19,TRBJ2-1,CASSIMGGSSYNEQFF
TRBV5-4,TRBJ1-1,CASSLAYGSRTEAFF
TRBV10-3,TRBJ1-2,CAIRKQGEDGYTF
TRBV7-9,TRBJ1-4,CASTLRGGTEKLFF
TRBV7-9,TRBJ2-1,CASSLVFEQFF
TRBV28,TRBJ1-5,CASSPDRGGNQPQHF
TRBV14,TRBJ1-2,CASRPLLSGYGYTF
TRBV4-1,TRBJ1-3,CASSQDPVGSSGNTIYF
TRBV5-4,TRBJ2-7,CASSLSLGNEQYF
TRBV27,TRBJ1-4,CASSSLQGLPNEKLFF
TRBV7-2,TRBJ2-2,CASSPQGRGTGELFF
TRBV9,TRBJ1-6,CASSVGQGGSPLHF
TRBV5-1,TRBJ1-2,CASSLEAGSRYGYTF
TRBV28,TRBJ2-5,CASKSETSGNRETQYF
TRBV5-4,TRBJ2-1,CASSLRGLAGKNEQFF
TRBV2,TRBJ1-5,CASSTGREPQHF
TRBV6-5,TRBJ1-2,CASSYQGSREYGYTF
TRBV7-8,TRBJ2-5,CASSLGRLAGGPTETQYF
TRBV29-1,TRBJ2-7,CSVLTGGHYEQYF
TRBV7-8,TRBJ2-5,CSPAGIEETQYF
TRBV7-2,TRBJ2-1,CASSLWSNEQFF
TRBV14,TRBJ2-1,CASSQEQSYNEQFF
TRBV28,TRBJ2-1,CASSIAGSSYNEQFF
TRBV29-1,TRBJ1-1,CGVEDLRQGQGNTEAFF
TRBV5-1,TRBJ1-5,CASSLVLVADSNQPQHF
TRBV6-5,TRBJ2-7,CAVEGPFSYEQYF
TRBV13,TRBJ1-1,CASSLKQGNTEAFF
TRBV11-1,TRBJ1-1,CASSLGQGATEAFF
TRBV2,TRBJ2-1,CASSFDREPANEQFF